This T cell receptor beta chain comes out of a study of CD8+ T cells in alopecia areata. Treatment given: oral pan-JAK inhibitor, 5-10 mg twice daily. General study findings and limits: Higher clonality than in normal scalp was seen in lesional scalp, especially alopecia totalis/universalis. Having just one nonresponder leaves the connection between baseline CD8+ expansion and response unresolved. For patients receiving tofacitinib, scalp clonality and expanded CD8+ clones among the top 100 significantly decreased. Patients showed less clear TCR sequence sharing than mice, possibly partly because of HLA diversity.

Extraction of RNA preceded its reverse transcription into cDNA, which served as the sequencing template. The method was immunoSEQ multiplex PCR; TCRdb's version includes in-frame clones alone and lacks a portion of them. Here the sample spans about 210,000 clones, 55% to 70% being singletons. V shed 6 bases and J shed 5 bases, with 19 bases lying between them. Germline CDR1 SQVTM, CDR2 ANQGSEA. The CDR3 is 14 amino acids. Notes on this clone: The antigen is unknown.

This clonotype was sampled from a human donor with alopecia areata. The sample was CD4+ T cells sorted from blood, taken at week 4, from a patient treated with tofacitinib. The V and J genes are TRBV29-1 and TRBJ2-5, with a tentative D call TRBD1 (5 bases). The CDR3 sequence: CSVQRSGQGETQYF. DNA for the CDR3: TGCAGCGTCCAAAGGTCGGGCCAGGGTGAGACCCAGTACTTC. The full variable domain, with the rest looked up from reference TRBV29-1 and TRBJ2-5, is SAVISQKPSRDICQRGTSLTIQCQVDSQVTMMFWYRQQPGQSLTLIATANQGSEATYESGFVIDKFPISRPNLTFSTLTVSNMSPEDSSIYLCSVQRSGQGETQYFGPGTRLLVL.